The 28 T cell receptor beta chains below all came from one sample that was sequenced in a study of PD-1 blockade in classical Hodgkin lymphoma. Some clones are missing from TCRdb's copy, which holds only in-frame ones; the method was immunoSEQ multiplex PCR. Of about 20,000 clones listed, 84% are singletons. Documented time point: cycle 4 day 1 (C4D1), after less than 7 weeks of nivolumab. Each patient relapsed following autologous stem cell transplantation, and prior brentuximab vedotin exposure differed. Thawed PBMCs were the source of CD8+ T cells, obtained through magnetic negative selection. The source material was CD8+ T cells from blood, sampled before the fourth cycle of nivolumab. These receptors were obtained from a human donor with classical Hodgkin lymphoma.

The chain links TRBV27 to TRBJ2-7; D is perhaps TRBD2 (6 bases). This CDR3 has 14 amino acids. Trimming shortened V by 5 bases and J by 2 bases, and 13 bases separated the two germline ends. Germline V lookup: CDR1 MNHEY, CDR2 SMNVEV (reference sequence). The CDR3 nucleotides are TGTGCCAGCAGTGGTGGGACTCTAACCTACGAGCAGTACTTC. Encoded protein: CASSGGTLTYEQYF.

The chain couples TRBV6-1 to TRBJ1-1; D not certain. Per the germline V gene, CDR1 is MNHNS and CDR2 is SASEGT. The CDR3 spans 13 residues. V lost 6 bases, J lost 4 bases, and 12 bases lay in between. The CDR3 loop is CASRRGSGTEAFF. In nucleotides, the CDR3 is TGTGCCAGCAGGCGGGGAAGCGGCACTGAAGCTTTCTTT.

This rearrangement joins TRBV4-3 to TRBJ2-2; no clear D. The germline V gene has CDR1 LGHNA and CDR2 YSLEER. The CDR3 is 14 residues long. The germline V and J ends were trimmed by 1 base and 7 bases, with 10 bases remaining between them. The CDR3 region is CASSQVDSNGELFF. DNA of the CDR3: TGCGCCAGCAGCCAAGTCGACTCCAACGGGGAGCTGTTTTTT.

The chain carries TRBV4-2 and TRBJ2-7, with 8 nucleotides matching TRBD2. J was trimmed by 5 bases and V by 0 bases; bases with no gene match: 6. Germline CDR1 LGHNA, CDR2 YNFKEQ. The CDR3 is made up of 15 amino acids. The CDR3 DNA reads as TGTGCCAGCAGCCAAGATAATACGGGGGGGAACGAGCAGTACTTC. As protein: CASSQDNTGGNEQYF.

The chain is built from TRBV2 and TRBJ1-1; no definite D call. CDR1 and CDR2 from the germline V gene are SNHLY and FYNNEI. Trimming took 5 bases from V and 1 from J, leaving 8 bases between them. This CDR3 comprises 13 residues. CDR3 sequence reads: CASSPTPNTEAFF. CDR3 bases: TGTGCCAGCAGTCCTACACCGAACACTGAAGCTTTCTTT.

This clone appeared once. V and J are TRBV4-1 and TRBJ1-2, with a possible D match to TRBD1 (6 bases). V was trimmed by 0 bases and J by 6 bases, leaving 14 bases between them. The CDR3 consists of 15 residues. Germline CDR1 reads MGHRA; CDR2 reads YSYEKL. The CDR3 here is CASSQEYGGGNGYTF. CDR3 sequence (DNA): TGCGCCAGCAGCCAAGAATATGGGGGCGGGAATGGCTACACCTTC.

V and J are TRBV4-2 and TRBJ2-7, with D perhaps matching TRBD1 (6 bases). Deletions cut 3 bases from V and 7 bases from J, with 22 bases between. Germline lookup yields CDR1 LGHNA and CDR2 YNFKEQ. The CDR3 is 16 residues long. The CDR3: CASSHRDRTARGEQYF. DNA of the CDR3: TGTGCCAGCAGCCACCGAGACAGGACCGCTAGGGGGGAGCAGTACTTC.

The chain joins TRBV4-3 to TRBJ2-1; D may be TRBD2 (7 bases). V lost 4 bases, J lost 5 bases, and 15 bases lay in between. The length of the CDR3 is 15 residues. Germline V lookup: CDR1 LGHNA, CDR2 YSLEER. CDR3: CASSRGASGNNEQFF. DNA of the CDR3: TGCGCCAGCAGCCGGGGGGCTAGCGGAAACAATGAGCAGTTCTTC.

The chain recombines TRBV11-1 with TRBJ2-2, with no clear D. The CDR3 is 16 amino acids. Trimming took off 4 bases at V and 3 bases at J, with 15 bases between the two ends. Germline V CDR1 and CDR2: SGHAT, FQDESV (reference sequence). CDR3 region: CASSWTELGDTGELFF. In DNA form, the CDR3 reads TGTGCCAGCAGCTGGACCGAACTTGGGGACACCGGGGAGCTGTTTTTT.

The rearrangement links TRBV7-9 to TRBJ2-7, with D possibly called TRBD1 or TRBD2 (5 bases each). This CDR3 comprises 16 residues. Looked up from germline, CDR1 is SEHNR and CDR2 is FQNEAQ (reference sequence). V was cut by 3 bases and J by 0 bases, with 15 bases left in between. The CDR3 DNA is TGTGCCAGCAGCTTTGGACTCCCGGGGCCCTCCTACGAGCAGTACTTC. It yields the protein CASSFGLPGPSYEQYF. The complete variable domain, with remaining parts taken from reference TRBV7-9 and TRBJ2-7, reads DTGVSQNPRHKITKRGQNVTFRCDPISEHNRLYWYRQTLGQGPEFLTYFQNEAQLEKSRLLSDRFSAERPKGSFSTLEIQRTEQGDSAMYLCASSFGLPGPSYEQYFGPGTRLTVT.

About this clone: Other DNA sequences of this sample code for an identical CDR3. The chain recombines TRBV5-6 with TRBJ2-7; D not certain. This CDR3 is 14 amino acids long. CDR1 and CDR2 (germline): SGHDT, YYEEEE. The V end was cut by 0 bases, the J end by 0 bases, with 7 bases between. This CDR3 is CASSLGGSSYEQYF. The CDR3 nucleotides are TGTGCCAGCAGCTTGGGGGGATCCTCCTACGAGCAGTACTTC.

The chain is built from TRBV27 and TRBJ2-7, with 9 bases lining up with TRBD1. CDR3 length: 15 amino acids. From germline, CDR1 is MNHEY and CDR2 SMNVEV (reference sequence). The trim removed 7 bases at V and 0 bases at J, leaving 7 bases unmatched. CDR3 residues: CASTRGQGTSYEQYF. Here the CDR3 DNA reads TGTGCCAGCACCCGGGGACAGGGCACCTCCTACGAGCAGTACTTC.

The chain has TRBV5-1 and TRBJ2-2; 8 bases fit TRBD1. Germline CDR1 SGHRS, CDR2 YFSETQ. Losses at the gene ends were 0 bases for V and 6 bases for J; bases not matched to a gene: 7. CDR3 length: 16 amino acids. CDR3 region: CASSLAKRTGPGELFF. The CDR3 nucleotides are TGCGCCAGCAGCTTGGCCAAGAGGACAGGGCCCGGGGAGCTGTTTTTT.

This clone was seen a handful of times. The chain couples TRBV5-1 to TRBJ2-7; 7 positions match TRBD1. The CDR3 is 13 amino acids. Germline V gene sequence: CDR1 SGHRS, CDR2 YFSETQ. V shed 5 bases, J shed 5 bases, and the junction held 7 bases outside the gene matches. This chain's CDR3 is CASRPTGDHEQYF. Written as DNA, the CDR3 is TGCGCCAGCAGGCCTACAGGGGACCACGAGCAGTACTTC.

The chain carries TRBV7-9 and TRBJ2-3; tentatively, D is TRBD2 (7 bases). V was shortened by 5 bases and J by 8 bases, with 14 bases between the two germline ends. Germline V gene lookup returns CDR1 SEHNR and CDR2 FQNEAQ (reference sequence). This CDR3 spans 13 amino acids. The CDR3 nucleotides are TGTGCCAGCAGCGAGGGGGGGGTGCGTACGCAGTATTTT. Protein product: CASSEGGVRTQYF.

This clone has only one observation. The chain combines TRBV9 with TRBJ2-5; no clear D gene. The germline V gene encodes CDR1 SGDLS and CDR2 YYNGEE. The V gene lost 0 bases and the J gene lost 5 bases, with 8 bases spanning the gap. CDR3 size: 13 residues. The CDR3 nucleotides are TGTGCCAGCAGCGTAGTCGGCGGCGAGACCCAGTACTTC. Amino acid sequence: CASSVVGGETQYF.

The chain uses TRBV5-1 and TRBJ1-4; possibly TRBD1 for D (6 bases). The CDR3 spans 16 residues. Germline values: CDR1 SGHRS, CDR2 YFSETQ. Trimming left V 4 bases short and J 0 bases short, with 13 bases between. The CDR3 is CASSVGTSTTNEKLFF. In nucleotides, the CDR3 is TGCGCCAGCAGCGTAGGGACATCTACAACTAATGAAAAACTGTTTTTT. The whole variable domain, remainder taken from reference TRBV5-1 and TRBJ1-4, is KAGVTQTPRYLIKTRGQQVTLSCSPISGHRSVSWYQQTPGQGLQFLFEYFSETQRNKGNFPGRFSGRQFSNSRSEMNVSTLELGDSALYLCASSVGTSTTNEKLFFGSGTQLSVL.

Here the CDR3 DNA reads TGTGCCAGCAGCTTGGGGGACAGGGGGGTCTATAGCAATCAGCCCCAGCATTTT. It specifies CASSLGDRGVYSNQPQHF. This sequence joins TRBV5-5 and TRBJ1-5; the match to TRBD1 covers 11 bases. Per the germline V gene, CDR1 is SGHKS and CDR2 is YYEKEE (reference sequence). This CDR3 has 18 residues. V shed 0 bases, J shed 0 bases, and the junction held 5 bases outside the gene matches.

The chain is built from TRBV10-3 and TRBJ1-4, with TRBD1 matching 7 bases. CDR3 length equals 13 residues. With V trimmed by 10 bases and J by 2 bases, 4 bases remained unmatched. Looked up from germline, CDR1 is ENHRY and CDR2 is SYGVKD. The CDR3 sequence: CASSTGTNEKLFF. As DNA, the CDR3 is TGTGCCAGCTCGACAGGGACTAATGAAAAACTGTTTTTT.

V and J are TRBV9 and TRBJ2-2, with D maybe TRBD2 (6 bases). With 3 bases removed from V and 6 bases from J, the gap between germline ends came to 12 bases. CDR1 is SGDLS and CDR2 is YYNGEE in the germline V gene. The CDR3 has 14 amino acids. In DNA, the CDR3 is TGTGCCAGCAGCGCCGGAGGGGTTCCCGGGGAGCTGTTTTTT. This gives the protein CASSAGGVPGELFF.

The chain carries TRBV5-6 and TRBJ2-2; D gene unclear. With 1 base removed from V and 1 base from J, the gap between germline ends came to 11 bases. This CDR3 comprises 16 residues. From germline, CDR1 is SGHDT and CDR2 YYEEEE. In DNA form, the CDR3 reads TGTGCCAGCAGCTTGAATGGGTTATTGAACACCGGGGAGCTGTTTTTT. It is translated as CASSLNGLLNTGELFF.

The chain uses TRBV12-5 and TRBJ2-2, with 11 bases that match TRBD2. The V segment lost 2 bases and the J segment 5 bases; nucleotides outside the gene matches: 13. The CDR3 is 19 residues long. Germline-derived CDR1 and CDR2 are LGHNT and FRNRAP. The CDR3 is CASGLPPPSGGPRTGELFF. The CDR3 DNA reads TGTGCTAGTGGTTTGCCCCCCCCTAGCGGGGGGCCGCGGACCGGGGAGCTGTTTTTT.

This chain's CDR3 is CASSLTRQGGDQGVGYF. The CDR3 DNA reads as TGTGCCAGCAGTTTAACCCGACAGGGGGGAGACCAGGGAGTCGGGTACTTC. The chain carries TRBV27 and TRBJ2-7, with 9 positions matching TRBD1. J lost 12 bases, V lost 2 bases, and 20 bases had no gene match. CDR1 is MNHEY, CDR2 SMNVEV, per germline (reference sequence). The CDR3 totals 17 residues.

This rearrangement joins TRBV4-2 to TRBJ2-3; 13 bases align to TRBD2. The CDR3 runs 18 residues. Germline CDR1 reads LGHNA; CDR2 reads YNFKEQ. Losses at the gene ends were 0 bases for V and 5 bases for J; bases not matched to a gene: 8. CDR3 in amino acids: CASSQDLTSGGVGDTQYF. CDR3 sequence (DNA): TGTGCCAGCAGCCAAGATTTAACTAGCGGGGGGGTAGGAGATACGCAGTATTTT.

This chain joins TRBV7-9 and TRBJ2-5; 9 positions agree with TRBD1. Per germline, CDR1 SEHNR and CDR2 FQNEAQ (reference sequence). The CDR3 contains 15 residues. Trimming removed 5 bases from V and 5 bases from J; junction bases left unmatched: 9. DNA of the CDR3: TGTGCCAGCAGCCCCTCCGGGACAGGGATGGAGACCCAGTACTTC. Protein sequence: CASSPSGTGMETQYF. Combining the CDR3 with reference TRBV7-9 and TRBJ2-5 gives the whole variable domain DTGVSQNPRHKITKRGQNVTFRCDPISEHNRLYWYRQTLGQGPEFLTYFQNEAQLEKSRLLSDRFSAERPKGSFSTLEIQRTEQGDSAMYLCASSPSGTGMETQYFGPGTRLLVL.

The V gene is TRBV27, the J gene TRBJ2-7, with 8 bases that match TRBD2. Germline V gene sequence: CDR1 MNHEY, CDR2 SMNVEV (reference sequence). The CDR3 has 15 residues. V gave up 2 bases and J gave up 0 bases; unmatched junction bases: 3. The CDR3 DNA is TGTGCCAGCAGTTTAGGGAGCGGGGGCTCCTACGAGCAGTACTTC. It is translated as CASSLGSGGSYEQYF.

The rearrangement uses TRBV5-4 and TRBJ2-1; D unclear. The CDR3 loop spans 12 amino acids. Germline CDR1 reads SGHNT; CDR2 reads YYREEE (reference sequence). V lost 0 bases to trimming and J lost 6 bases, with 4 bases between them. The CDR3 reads CASSLAGNEQFF. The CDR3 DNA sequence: TGTGCCAGCAGCTTGGCCGGCAATGAGCAGTTCTTC.

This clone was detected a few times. The CDR3 coding sequence is TGTGCCAGCAGCTTGAGGAACTGGGACACTGAAGCTTTCTTT. Its protein product is CASSLRNWDTEAFF. The chain carries TRBV5-4 and TRBJ1-1; the D is unclear. CDR3 length: 14 residues. CDR1 is SGHNT, CDR2 YYREEE, per germline (reference sequence). Trimming shortened V by 1 base and J by 3 bases, and 10 bases separated the two germline ends. Complete variable domain (other parts from reference TRBV5-4 and TRBJ1-1): ETGVTQSPTHLIKTRGQQVTLRCSSQSGHNTVSWYQQALGQGPQFIFQYYREEENGRGNFPPRFSGLQFPNYSSELNVNALELDDSALYLCASSLRNWDTEAFFGQGTRLTVV.